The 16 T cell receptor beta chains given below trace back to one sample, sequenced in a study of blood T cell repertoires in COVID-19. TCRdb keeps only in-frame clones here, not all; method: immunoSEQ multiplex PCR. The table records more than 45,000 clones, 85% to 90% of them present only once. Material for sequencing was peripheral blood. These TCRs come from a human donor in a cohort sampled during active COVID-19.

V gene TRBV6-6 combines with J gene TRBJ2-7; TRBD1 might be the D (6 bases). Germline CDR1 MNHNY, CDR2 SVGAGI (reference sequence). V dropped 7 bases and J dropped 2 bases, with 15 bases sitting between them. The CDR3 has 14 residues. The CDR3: CASKNREVTYEQYF. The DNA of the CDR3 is TGTGCCAGCAAGAACAGGGAAGTAACCTACGAGCAGTACTTC.

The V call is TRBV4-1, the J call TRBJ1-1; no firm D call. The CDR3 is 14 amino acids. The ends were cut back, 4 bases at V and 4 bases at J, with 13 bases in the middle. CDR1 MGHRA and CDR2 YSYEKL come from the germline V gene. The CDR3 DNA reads TGCGCCAGCAGCCTGGAGGGTCTGAGCACTGAAGCTTTCTTT. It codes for CASSLEGLSTEAFF.

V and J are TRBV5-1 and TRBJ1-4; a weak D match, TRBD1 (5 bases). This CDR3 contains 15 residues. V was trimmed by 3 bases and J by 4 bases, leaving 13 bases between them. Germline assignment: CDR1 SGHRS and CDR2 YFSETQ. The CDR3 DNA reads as TGCGCCAGCAGCTGGAGCCAAAGGGGTAATGAAAAACTGTTTTTT. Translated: CASSWSQRGNEKLFF.

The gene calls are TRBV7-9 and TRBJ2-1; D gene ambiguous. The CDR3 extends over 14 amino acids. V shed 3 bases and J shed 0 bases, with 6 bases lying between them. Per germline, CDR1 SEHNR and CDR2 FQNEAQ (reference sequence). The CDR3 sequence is CASSLRSSYNEQFF. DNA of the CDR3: TGTGCCAGCAGCTTGAGGAGCTCCTACAATGAGCAGTTCTTC.

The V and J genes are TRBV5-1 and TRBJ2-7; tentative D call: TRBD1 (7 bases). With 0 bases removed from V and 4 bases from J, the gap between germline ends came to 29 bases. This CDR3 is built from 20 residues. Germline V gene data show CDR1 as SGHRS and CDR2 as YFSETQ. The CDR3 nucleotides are TGCGCCAGCAGCTTGGGACTAGACAGGGTTATCACGGGCCCGGAGTACGAGCAGTACGTC. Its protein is CASSLGLDRVITGPEYEQYV.

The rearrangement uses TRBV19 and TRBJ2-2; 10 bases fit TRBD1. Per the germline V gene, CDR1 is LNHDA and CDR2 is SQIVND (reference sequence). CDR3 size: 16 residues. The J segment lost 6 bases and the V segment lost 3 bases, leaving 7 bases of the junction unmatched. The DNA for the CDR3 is TGTGCCAGTAGTATGAGAGGGGGACAGGGGCCCGGGGAGCTGTTTTTT. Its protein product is CASSMRGGQGPGELFF. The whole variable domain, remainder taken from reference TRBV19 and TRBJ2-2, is DGGITQSPKYLFRKEGQNVTLSCEQNLNHDAMYWYRQDPGQGLRLIYYSQIVNDFQKGDIAEGYSVSREKKESFPLTVTSAQKNPTAFYLCASSMRGGQGPGELFFGEGSRLTVL.

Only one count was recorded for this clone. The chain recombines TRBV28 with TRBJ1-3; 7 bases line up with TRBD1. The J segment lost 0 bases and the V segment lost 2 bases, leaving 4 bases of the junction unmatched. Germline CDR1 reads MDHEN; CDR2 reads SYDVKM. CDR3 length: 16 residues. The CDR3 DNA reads TGTGCCAGCAGTTTAGTACAGGGGAGCTCTGGAAACACCATATATTTT. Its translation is CASSLVQGSSGNTIYF.

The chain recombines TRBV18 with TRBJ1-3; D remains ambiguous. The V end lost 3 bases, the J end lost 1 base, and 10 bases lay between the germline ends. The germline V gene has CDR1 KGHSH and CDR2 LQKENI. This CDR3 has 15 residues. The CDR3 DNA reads TGTGCCAGCTCACCTCAGACGGGGTCTGGAAACACCATATATTTT. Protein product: CASSPQTGSGNTIYF.

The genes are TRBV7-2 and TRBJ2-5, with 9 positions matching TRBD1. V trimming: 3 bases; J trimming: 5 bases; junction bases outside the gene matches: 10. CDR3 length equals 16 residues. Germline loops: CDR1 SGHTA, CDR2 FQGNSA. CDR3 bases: TGTGCCAGCAGCTTTACCGGGACAGGGTCGTCGGAGACCCAGTACTTC. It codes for CASSFTGTGSSETQYF. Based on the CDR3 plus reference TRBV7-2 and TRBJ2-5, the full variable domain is GAGVSQSPSNKVTEKGKDVELRCDPISGHTALYWYRQSLGQGLEFLIYFQGNSAPDKSGLPSDRFSAERTGGSVSTLTIQRTQQEDSAVYLCASSFTGTGSSETQYFGPGTRLLVL.

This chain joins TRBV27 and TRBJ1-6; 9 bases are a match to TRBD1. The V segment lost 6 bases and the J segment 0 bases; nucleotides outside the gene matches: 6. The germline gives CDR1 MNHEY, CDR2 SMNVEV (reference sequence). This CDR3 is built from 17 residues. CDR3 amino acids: CASSSDRGSSYNSPLHF. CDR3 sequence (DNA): TGTGCCAGCAGCAGCGACAGGGGGAGCTCCTATAATTCACCCCTCCACTTT.

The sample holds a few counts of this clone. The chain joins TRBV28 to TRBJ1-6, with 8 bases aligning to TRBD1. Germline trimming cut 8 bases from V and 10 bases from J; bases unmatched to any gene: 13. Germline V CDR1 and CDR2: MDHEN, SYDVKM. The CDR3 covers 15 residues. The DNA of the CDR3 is TGTGCCAGCTTTAGTGAACAGGGGGGAGGGTCACCCCTCCACTTT. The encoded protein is CASFSEQGGGSPLHF.

This CDR3 is CASRLDRLNEQFF. The CDR3 DNA sequence: TGTGCCAGCAGGCTGGACAGACTCAATGAGCAGTTCTTC. This rearrangement joins TRBV12-3 or TRBV12-4 to TRBJ2-1, with D possibly TRBD1 on 6 matching bases. Trimming stripped 6 bases from V and 6 bases from J, with 12 bases between. The CDR3 has 13 amino acids.

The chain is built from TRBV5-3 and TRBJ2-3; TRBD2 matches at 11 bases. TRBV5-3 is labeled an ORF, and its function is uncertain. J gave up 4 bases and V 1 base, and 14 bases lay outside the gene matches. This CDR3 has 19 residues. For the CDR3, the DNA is TGTGCCAGAAGCTTGCTTGCTAGCGGGGGGCCGAAGGTCCCAGATACGCAGTATTTT. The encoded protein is CARSLLASGGPKVPDTQYF.

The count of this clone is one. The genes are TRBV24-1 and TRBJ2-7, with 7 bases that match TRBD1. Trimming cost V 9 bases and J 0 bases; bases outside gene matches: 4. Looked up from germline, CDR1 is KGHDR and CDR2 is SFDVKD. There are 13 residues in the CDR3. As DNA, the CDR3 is TGTGCCACCGGACAGGCGGACTCCTACGAGCAGTACTTC. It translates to CATGQADSYEQYF.

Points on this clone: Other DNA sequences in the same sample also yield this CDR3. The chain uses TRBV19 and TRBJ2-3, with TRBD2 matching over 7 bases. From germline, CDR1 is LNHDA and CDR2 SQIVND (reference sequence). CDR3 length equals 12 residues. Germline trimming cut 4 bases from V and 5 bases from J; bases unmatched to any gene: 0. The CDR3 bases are TGTGCCAGTAGTACGGGGGGAGATACGCAGTATTTT. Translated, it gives CASSTGGDTQYF.

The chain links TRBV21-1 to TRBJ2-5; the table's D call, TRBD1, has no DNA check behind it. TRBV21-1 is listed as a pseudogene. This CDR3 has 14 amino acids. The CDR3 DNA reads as TGTGCCAGCAGCCGAACAGTGGGCAAAGAGACCCAGTACTTC. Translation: CASSRTVGKETQYF.